This paragraph reports one T cell receptor (beta chain). This sample was included in a study of blood T cell repertoires in COVID-19. Study summary: T cells, B-cell-depleted T cells, or PBMCs provided the cDNA or gDNA that served as material.

Profiling relied on immunoSEQ multiplex PCR, and the TCRdb table lists in-frame clones only, not all of them. Of 70,000 to 90,000 clones in the sample, 86% were seen once. The CDR3 has 15 residues. Germline CDR1 reads SGHDT; CDR2 reads YYEEEE. Trimming took off 0 bases at V and 4 bases at J, with 10 bases between the two ends. Seattle cases were enrolled at active infection and followed longitudinally. The chain has TRBV5-6 and TRBJ1-4, with D possibly TRBD1 on 5 matching bases. The sequenced material came from peripheral blood. The sequence was obtained from a man at least 80 years old with COVID-19, enrolled during active disease. The CDR3 is CASSLVDRVNEKLFF. The CDR3, as DNA: TGTGCCAGCAGCTTGGTCGACAGAGTTAATGAAAAACTGTTTTTT.